A single count supports the clone carrying this T cell receptor (beta chain). This entry comes from a study of blood T cells in healthy people across ages. Germline CDR1 is LGHNA and CDR2 is YNFKEQ. The V gene end was trimmed by 3 bases and the J gene end by 5 bases; junction bases not matched to a gene: 11. This CDR3 contains 17 residues. The use of a sample-barcoded 5' primer and a J-beta primer mix characterized a second PCR of 7 to 11 cycles. Each CDR3 protein is one row after TCRdb ran MiXCR on the 5' RACE reads. The sample lists around 780,000 distinct CDR3 sequences, roughly 50% seen once, with about a quarter in the top ten.

Sample: blood. The chain uses TRBV4-2 and TRBJ2-3; TRBD2 agrees at 10 bases. The clonotype comes from a man in his forties in good health. CDR3 loop: CASSQTLSGGTQDTQYF. The CDR3 region has the DNA TGTGCCAGCAGCCAGACCCTTAGCGGGGGGACCCAAGATACGCAGTATTTT.